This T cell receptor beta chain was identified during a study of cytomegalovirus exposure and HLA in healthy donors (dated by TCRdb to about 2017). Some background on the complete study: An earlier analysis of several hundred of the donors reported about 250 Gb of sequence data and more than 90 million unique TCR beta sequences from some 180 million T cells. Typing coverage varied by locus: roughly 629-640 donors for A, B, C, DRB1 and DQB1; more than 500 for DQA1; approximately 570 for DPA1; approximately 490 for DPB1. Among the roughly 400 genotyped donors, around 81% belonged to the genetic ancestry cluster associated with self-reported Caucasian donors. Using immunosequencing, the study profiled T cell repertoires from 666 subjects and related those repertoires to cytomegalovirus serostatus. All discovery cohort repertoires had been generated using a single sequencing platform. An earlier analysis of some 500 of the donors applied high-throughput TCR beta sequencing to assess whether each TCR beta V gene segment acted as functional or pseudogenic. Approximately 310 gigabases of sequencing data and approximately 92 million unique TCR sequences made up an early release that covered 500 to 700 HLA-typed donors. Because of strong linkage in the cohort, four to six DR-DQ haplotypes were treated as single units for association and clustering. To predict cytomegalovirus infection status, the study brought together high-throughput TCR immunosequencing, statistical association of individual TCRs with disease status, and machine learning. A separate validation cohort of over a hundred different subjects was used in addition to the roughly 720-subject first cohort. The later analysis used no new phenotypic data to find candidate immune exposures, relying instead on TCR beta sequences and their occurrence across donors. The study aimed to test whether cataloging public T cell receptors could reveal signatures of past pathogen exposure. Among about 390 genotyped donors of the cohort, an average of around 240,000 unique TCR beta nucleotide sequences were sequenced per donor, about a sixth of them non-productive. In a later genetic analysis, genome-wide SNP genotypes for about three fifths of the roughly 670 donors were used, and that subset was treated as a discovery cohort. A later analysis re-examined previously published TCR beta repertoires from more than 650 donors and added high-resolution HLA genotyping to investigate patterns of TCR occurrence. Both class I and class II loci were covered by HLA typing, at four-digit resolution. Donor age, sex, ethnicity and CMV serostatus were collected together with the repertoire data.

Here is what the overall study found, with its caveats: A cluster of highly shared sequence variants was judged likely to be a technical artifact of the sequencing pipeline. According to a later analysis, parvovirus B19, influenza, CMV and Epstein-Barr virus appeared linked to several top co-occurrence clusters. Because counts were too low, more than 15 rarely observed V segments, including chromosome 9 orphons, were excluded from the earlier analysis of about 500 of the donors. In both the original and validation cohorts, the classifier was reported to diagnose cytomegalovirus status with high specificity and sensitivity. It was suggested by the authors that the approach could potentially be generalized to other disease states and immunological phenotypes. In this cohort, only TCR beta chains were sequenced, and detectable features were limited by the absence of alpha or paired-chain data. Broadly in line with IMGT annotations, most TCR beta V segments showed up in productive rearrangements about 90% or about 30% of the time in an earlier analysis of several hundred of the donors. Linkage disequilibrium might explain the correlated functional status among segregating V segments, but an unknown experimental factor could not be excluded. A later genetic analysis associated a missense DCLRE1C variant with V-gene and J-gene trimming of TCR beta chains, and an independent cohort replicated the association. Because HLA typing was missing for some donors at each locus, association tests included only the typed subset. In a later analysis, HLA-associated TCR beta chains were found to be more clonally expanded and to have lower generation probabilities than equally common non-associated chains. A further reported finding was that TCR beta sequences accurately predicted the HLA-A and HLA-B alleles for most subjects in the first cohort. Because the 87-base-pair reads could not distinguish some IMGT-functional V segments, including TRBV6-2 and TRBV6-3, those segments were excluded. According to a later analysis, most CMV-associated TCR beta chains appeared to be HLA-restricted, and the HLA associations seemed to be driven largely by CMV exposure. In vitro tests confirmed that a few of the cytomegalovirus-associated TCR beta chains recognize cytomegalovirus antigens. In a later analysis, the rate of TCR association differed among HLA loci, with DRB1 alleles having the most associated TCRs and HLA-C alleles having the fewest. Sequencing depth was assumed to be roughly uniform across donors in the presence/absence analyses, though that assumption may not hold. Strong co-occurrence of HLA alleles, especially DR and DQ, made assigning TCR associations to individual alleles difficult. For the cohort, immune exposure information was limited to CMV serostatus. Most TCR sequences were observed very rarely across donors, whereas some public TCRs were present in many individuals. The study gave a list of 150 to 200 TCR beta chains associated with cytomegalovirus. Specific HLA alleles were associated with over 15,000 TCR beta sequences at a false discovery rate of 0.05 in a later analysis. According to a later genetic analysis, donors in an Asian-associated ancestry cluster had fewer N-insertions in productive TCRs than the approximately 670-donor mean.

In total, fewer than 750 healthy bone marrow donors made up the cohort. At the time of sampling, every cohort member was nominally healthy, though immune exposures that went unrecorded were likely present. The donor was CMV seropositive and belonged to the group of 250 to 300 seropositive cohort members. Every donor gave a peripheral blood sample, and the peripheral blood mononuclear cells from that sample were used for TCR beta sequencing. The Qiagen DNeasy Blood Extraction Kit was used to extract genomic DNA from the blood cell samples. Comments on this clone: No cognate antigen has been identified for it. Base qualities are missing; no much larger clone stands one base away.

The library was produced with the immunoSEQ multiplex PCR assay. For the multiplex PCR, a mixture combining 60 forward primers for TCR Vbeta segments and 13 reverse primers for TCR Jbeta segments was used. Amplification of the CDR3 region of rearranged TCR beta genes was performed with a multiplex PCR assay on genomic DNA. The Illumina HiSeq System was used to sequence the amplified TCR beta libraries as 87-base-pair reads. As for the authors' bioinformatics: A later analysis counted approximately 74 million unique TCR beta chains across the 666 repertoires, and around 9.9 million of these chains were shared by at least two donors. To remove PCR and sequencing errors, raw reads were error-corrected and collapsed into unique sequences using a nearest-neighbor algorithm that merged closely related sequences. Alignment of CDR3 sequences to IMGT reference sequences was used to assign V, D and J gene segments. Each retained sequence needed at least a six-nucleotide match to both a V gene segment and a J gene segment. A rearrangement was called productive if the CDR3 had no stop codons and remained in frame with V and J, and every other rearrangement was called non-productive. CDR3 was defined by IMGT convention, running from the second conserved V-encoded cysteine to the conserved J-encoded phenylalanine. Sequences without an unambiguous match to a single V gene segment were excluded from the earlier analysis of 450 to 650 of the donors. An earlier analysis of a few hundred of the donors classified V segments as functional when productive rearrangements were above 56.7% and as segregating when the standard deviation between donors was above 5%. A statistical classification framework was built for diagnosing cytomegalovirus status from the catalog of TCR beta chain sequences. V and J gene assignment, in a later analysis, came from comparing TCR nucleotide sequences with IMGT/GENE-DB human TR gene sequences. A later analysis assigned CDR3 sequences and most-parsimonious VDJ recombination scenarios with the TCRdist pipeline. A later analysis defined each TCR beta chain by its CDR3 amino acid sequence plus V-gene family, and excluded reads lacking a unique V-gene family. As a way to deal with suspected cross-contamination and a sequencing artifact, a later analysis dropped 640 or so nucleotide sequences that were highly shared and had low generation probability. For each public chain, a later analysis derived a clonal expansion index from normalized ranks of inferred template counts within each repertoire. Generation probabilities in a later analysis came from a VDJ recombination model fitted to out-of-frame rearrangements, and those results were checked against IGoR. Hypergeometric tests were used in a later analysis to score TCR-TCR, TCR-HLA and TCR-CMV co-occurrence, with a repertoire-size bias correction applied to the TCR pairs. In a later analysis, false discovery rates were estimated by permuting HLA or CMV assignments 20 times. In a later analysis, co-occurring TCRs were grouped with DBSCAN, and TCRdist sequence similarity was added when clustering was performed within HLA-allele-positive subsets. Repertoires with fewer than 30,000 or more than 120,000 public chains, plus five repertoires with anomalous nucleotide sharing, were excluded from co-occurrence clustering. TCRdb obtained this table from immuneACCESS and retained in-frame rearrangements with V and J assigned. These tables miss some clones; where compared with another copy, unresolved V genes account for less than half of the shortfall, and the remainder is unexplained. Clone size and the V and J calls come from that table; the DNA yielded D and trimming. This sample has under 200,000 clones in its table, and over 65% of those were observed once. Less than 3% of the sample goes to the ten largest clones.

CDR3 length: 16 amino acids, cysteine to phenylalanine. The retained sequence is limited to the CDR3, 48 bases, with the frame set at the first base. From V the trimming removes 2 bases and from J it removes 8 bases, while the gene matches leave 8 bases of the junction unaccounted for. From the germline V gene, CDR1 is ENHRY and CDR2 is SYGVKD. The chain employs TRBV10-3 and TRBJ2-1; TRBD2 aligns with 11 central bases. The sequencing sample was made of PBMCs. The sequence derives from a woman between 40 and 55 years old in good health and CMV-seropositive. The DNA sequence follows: TGTGCCATCAGTGAGCCTACTAGCGGGAGTTTCTATGAGCAGTTCTTC. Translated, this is CAISEPTSGSFYEQFF.